Following are 19 T cell receptor beta chains from one sample sequenced in a study of blood T cell repertoires in COVID-19. Clones were read by immunoSEQ multiplex PCR, and TCRdb kept only the in-frame ones, dropping some. Among roughly 200,000 clones listed, less than 90% were seen once. The material sequenced was peripheral blood. The receptors were sampled from a woman aged 80 or over with COVID-19, enrolled during active disease.

V and J are TRBV28 and TRBJ1-6; D possibly corresponds to TRBD1 (6 bases). This CDR3 has 14 residues. Germline V gene sequence: CDR1 MDHEN, CDR2 SYDVKM. The V end was cut by 5 bases, the J end by 14 bases, with 19 bases between. The CDR3 sequence is CASSNAQGRWALHF. The CDR3 DNA reads as TGTGCCAGCAGTAACGCCCAGGGGCGTTGGGCCCTCCACTTT. Filled out from reference TRBV28 and TRBJ1-6, the complete variable domain reads DVKVTQSSRYLVKRTGEKVFLECVQDMDHENMFWYRQDPGLGLRLIYFSYDVKMKEKGDIPEGYSVSREKKERFSLILESASTNQTSMYLCASSNAQGRWALHFGNGTRLTVT.

CDR3 DNA: TGTGCCAGCAGGCCTAGCGGAAACTACGAGCAGTACTTC. Residues: CASRPSGNYEQYF. The V gene is TRBV6-2 or TRBV6-3, the J gene TRBJ2-7, with TRBD2 matching 7 bases. There are 13 residues in the CDR3. Germline V gene sequence: CDR1 MNHEY, CDR2 SVGEGT. Unmatched junction bases numbered 5, after V lost 6 bases and J lost 3 bases.

The V gene is TRBV3-1 (or the pseudogene TRBV3-2), the J gene TRBJ2-1, with 9 bases lining up with TRBD2. CDR3 length: 19 residues. Germline CDR1 LGHDT, CDR2 YNNKEL (reference sequence). Trimming removed 4 bases from V and 0 bases from J; junction bases left unmatched: 13. For the CDR3, the DNA is TGTGCCAGCAGCCCTCGGTCGGTAGCGGGGGCCAGCTCCTACAATGAGCAGTTCTTC. Translated, it gives CASSPRSVAGASSYNEQFF.

The rearrangement joins TRBV18 to TRBJ2-1, with 10 bases lining up with TRBD2. J was trimmed by 6 bases and V by 1 base; bases with no gene match: 6. This CDR3 region has 16 residues. The germline V gene has CDR1 KGHSH and CDR2 LQKENI. CDR3 coding DNA: TGTGCCAGCTCACCACTGAGCGGGGGGGCCGGCAATGAGCAGTTCTTC. Amino acid sequence: CASSPLSGGAGNEQFF.

The rearrangement joins TRBV28 to TRBJ2-7, with 10 nucleotides matching TRBD2. The CDR3 totals 17 residues. The junction had 12 bases not matched to a gene; V was cut back by 5 bases and J by 2 bases. From germline, CDR1 is MDHEN and CDR2 SYDVKM. The CDR3 is CASSEALAGAQTYEQYF. The CDR3 nucleotides read TGTGCCAGCAGTGAGGCGCTAGCGGGGGCCCAGACCTACGAGCAGTACTTC.

The chain carries TRBV6-5 and TRBJ1-1, with a weak D call TRBD1 (5 bases). This CDR3 region has 14 residues. The V gene lost 6 bases and the J gene lost 1 base, with 12 bases spanning the gap. CDR1 is MNHEY and CDR2 is SVGAGI in the germline V gene. CDR3 residues: CASRRPGENTEAFF. The CDR3, as DNA: TGTGCCAGCAGGCGCCCGGGGGAGAACACTGAAGCTTTCTTT.

The chain joins TRBV20-1 to TRBJ1-2, with D hard to call. Looked up from germline, CDR1 is DFQATT and CDR2 is SNEGSKA (reference sequence). The CDR3 spans 10 residues. V dropped 3 bases and J dropped 6 bases, with 5 bases sitting between them. CDR3 protein: CSARADGYTF. In nucleotides, the CDR3 is TGCAGTGCTAGGGCAGATGGCTACACCTTC.

V gene TRBV7-9 combines with J gene TRBJ1-2, with D unresolved. V dropped 4 bases and J dropped 8 bases, with 14 bases sitting between them. The germline V gene has CDR1 SEHNR and CDR2 FQNEAQ (reference sequence). The CDR3 is 13 residues long. The CDR3 is CASSSSSSGGYTF. CDR3 nucleotide sequence: TGTGCCAGCAGCTCCAGCTCCTCCGGGGGCTACACCTTC.

The chain employs TRBV27 and TRBJ2-3, with TRBD1 identical over 7 bases. The germline V gene has CDR1 MNHEY and CDR2 SMNVEV (reference sequence). The CDR3 consists of 14 residues. The junction had 3 bases not matched to a gene; V was cut back by 5 bases and J by 1 base. In DNA, the CDR3 is TGTGCCAGCAGTCGACAGGGAGGCACAGATACGCAGTATTTT. Protein sequence: CASSRQGGTDTQYF.

This chain joins TRBV28 and TRBJ1-2, with D possibly being TRBD1 (6 bases). V was pared by 6 bases and J by 7 bases, with 12 bases between. The CDR3 sequence is 12 residues long. Germline V lookup: CDR1 MDHEN, CDR2 SYDVKM. The CDR3 region has the DNA TGTGCCAGCAGCCAACAGGGAACTGGCTACACCTTC. Its translation is CASSQQGTGYTF.

The chain is built from TRBV24-1 and TRBJ2-1, with a weak D call TRBD2 (5 bases). Trimming shortened V by 4 bases and J by 9 bases, and 12 bases separated the two germline ends. Germline V gene lookup returns CDR1 KGHDR and CDR2 SFDVKD. The CDR3 loop spans 13 amino acids. The CDR3: CATSERGLGEQFF. The CDR3 DNA reads TGTGCCACCAGTGAACGGGGTCTGGGTGAGCAGTTCTTC.

In its sample, this clone was seen a few times. The rearrangement uses TRBV28 and TRBJ1-2; D uncertain. The germline V gene encodes CDR1 MDHEN and CDR2 SYDVKM. The CDR3 runs to 14 residues. V was shortened by 2 bases and J by 4 bases, with 11 bases between the two germline ends. CDR3: CASSLNWATYGYTF. The CDR3 DNA follows: TGTGCCAGCAGTTTAAATTGGGCCACCTATGGCTACACCTTC.

The chain has TRBV5-1 and TRBJ2-1, with 8 bases lining up with TRBD2. Germline CDR1 reads SGHRS; CDR2 reads YFSETQ. The trim removed 2 bases at V and 0 bases at J, leaving 1 base unmatched. CDR3 size: 15 residues. The CDR3 DNA follows: TGCGCCAGCAGCTTAGCGGGGGCCTCCTACAATGAGCAGTTCTTC. Its translation is CASSLAGASYNEQFF.

The rearrangement links TRBV2 to TRBJ2-1; 10 bases line up with TRBD1. Germline lookup yields CDR1 SNHLY and CDR2 FYNNEI. This CDR3 comprises 14 residues. V lost 7 bases to trimming and J lost 4 bases; unmatched junction nucleotides: 4. The CDR3, as DNA: TGTGCCAGCACGGGACAGGGGCCTTACAATGAGCAGTTCTTC. Protein: CASTGQGPYNEQFF.

This clone turned up a few times. CDR3 in DNA: TGCGCCAGCAGTAGCCCCAGGGGTAACGTGAACACTGAAGCTTTCTTT. Its translation: CASSSPRGNVNTEAFF. The V gene is TRBV5-1, the J gene TRBJ1-1; D is perhaps TRBD1 (6 bases). Trimming stripped 5 bases from V and 0 bases from J, with 17 bases between. Germline V gives CDR1 SGHRS, CDR2 YFSETQ. The CDR3 consists of 16 residues.

J is TRBJ2-4 and V is TRBV7-2, with D maybe TRBD2 (6 bases). This CDR3 is built from 15 residues. Trimming stripped 1 base from V and 6 bases from J, with 13 bases between. Germline V lookup: CDR1 SGHTA, CDR2 FQGNSA. CDR3 coding DNA: TGTGCCAGCAGCTTAGGTCCGGGGAGGATAAACATTCAGTACTTC. Protein sequence: CASSLGPGRINIQYF.

In this sample, this clone turned up once. This chain uses TRBV28 with TRBJ1-4; D call uncertain. This CDR3 has 16 residues. Germline loops: CDR1 MDHEN, CDR2 SYDVKM. The germline V and J ends were trimmed by 5 bases and 3 bases, with 16 bases remaining between them. CDR3 sequence: CASSPREQDSNEKLFF. The CDR3 DNA reads as TGTGCCAGCAGTCCGCGCGAGCAGGACTCTAATGAAAAACTGTTTTTT.

V is TRBV28 and J is TRBJ2-3; D might be TRBD2 (6 bases). The CDR3 length is 15 residues. With 5 bases removed from V and 0 bases from J, the gap between germline ends came to 12 bases. Looked up from germline, CDR1 is MDHEN and CDR2 is SYDVKM. CDR3 sequence: CASSPPRGSTDTQYF. DNA of the CDR3: TGTGCCAGCAGTCCCCCGCGGGGAAGCACAGATACGCAGTATTTT.

This clone was found once. The chain employs TRBV24-1 and TRBJ2-3; 7 positions agree with TRBD2. The CDR3 consists of 13 residues. J was trimmed by 0 bases and V by 9 bases; bases with no gene match: 2. CDR1 is KGHDR, CDR2 SFDVKD, per germline. CDR3 region: CATGGGSTDTQYF. The CDR3 DNA sequence: TGTGCCACCGGGGGGGGGAGCACAGATACGCAGTATTTT.